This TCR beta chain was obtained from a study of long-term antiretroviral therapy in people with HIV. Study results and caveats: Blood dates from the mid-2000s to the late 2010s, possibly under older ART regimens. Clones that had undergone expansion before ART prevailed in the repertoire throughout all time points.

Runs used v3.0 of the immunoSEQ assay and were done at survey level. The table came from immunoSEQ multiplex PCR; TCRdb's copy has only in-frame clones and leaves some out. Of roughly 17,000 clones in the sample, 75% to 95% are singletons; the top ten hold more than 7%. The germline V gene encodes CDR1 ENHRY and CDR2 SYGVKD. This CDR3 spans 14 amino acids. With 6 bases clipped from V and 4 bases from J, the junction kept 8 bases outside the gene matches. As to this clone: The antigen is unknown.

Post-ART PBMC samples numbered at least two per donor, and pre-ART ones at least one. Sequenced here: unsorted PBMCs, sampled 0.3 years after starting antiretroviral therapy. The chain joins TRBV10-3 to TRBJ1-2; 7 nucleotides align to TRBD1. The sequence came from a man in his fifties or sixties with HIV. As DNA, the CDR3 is TGTGCCATCAGCGCGCGGACAGGTGCCTATGGCTACACCTTC. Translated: CAISARTGAYGYTF.